This entry lists 8 T cell receptor beta chains sequenced from one sample in a study of blood T cell repertoires in COVID-19 (dated by TCRdb to the early 2020s). The method was the immunoSEQ multiplex PCR assay. TCRdb carries this immuneACCESS record with in-frame sequences only. Its versions omit some clonotypes, under half of them owing to an unresolved V gene in the studies checked, with the rest unexplained. The sample table contains roughly 100,000 clones; only one count was recorded for approximately 90% of them. The ten top clones hold under 2.5% of the sample. What was sequenced was peripheral blood. Receptor source: a man between 50 and 59 years old with active COVID-19.

J is TRBJ2-1 and V is TRBV10-3, with a weak D call TRBD2 (6 bases). The V end was cut by 7 bases, the J end by 7 bases, with 17 bases between. CDR1 ENHRY and CDR2 SYGVKD come from the germline V gene. CDR3 length equals 14 residues. CDR3 in DNA: TGTGCCATCATCCCCGGGCTAGCGAAGAATGAGCAGTTCTTC. It yields the protein CAIIPGLAKNEQFF.

The chain joins TRBV7-9 to TRBJ1-1; 10 positions agree with TRBD1. The CDR3 loop spans 15 amino acids. CDR1 is SEHNR, CDR2 FQNEAQ, per germline (reference sequence). The V segment lost 5 bases and the J segment 0 bases; nucleotides outside the gene matches: 3. This CDR3 is CASSPGQGMNTEAFF. The CDR3 nucleotides are TGTGCCAGCAGCCCGGGACAGGGGATGAACACTGAAGCTTTCTTT.

The chain combines TRBV2 with TRBJ1-3; D unclear. V was shortened by 5 bases and J by 4 bases, with 18 bases between the two germline ends. Looked up from germline, CDR1 is SNHLY and CDR2 is FYNNEI. The CDR3 has 16 amino acids. The CDR3 is CASSTEGANWGNTIYF. CDR3 DNA: TGTGCCAGCAGTACCGAGGGAGCGAATTGGGGAAACACCATATATTTT.

The chain uses TRBV30 and TRBJ2-7; possibly TRBD1 for D (6 bases). Deletions cut 1 base from V and 5 bases from J, with 6 bases between. This CDR3 comprises 11 residues. Germline loops: CDR1 GTSNPN, CDR2 SVGIG (reference sequence). The CDR3 spells CAWSDRDEQYF. CDR3 in DNA: TGTGCCTGGAGTGACAGGGACGAGCAGTACTTC.

This chain uses TRBV7-2 with TRBJ1-2, with D perhaps matching TRBD1 (6 bases). Per germline, CDR1 SGHTA and CDR2 FQGNSA. The CDR3 loop spans 14 amino acids. Trimming cost V 2 bases and J 7 bases, with 14 bases left between them. The CDR3, as DNA: TGTGCCAGCAGCTTAACGGCAGGGGAGAGTGGCTACACCTTC. It translates to CASSLTAGESGYTF.

This clone was found once. The chain joins TRBV7-3 to TRBJ2-1; 14 bases line up with TRBD2. V shed 5 bases and J 12 bases; nucleotides not matched to a gene: 6. The CDR3 consists of 14 residues. Germline V gene data show CDR1 as SGHTA and CDR2 as FQGTGA. This CDR3 is CASSPGLAGARQFF. CDR3 in DNA: TGTGCCAGCAGCCCGGGACTAGCGGGGGCTAGGCAGTTCTTC.

This clone was observed a single time. The chain recombines TRBV9 with TRBJ1-5; possible D gene TRBD1, 6 bases. The CDR3 spans 15 residues. Germline values: CDR1 SGDLS, CDR2 YYNGEE. Trimming shortened V by 2 bases and J by 3 bases, and 12 bases separated the two germline ends. The CDR3, as DNA: TGTGCCAGCAGCGTGGAGGACAGATACAATCAGCCCCAGCATTTT. Residues: CASSVEDRYNQPQHF.

With respect to this clone: A read error may produce the germline difference seen at one junction end. The rearrangement uses TRBV12-5 and TRBJ2-7; D may be TRBD2 (5 bases). Germline CDR1 reads LGHNT; CDR2 reads FRNRAP. CDR3 size: 17 residues. DNA for the CDR3: TGTGCTAGTGGCGCAGGCCCGACCGGGATTACTAATAAAAAAGTACGGTTC. Translating it yields CASGAGPTGITNKKVRF.